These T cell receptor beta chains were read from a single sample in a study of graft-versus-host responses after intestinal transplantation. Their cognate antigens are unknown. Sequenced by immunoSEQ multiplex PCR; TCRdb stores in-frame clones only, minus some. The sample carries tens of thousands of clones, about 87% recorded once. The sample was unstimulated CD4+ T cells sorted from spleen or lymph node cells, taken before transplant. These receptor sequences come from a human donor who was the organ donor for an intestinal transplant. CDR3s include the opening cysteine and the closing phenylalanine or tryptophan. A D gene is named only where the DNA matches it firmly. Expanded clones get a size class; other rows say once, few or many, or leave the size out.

CASTPDYYEQYF	TGTGCCAGCACCCCGGACTACTACGAGCAGTACTTC	NA	NA	TRBJ2-7	TRBV7-2
CATSRDLAGGADTQYF	TGTGCCACCAGCAGAGACTTAGCGGGAGGGGCAGATACGCAGTATTTT	NA	TRBD2	TRBJ2-3	TRBV15
CASSLRAGGTDTQYF	TGCGCCAGCAGCTTAAGGGCGGGGGGGACAGATACGCAGTATTTT	NA	TRBD2	TRBJ2-3	TRBV5-1
CSVSSGEETQYF	TGCAGCGTTTCTAGCGGGGAAGAGACCCAGTACTTC	NA	TRBD2	TRBJ2-5	TRBV29-1
CATSRGTISDVLTF	TGTGCCACCAGCAGAGGAACTATAAGTGACGTCCTGACTTTC	NA	NA	TRBJ2-6	TRBV15
CASSPRTGAYSGANVLTF	TGTGCCAGCAGTCCCAGGACAGGGGCATACTCTGGGGCCAACGTCCTGACTTTC	NA	TRBD1	TRBJ2-6	TRBV7-2
CASQQGPNSDTQYF	TGTGCCAGTCAACAGGGACCTAATTCAGATACGCAGTATTTT	NA	NA	TRBJ2-3	TRBV6-5
CAWSSGPPYGYTF	TGTGCCTGGAGTAGCGGGCCTCCCTATGGCTACACCTTC	NA	NA	TRBJ1-2	TRBV30
CASSDRTGSYGYTF	TGTGCCAGCAGTGACCGTACAGGGAGCTATGGCTACACCTTC	few	NA	TRBJ1-2	TRBV6-5
CASSLRGGRTTDTQYF	TGTGCCAGCAGCTTAAGGGGGGGACGGACCACAGATACGCAGTATTTT	NA	TRBD2	TRBJ2-3	TRBV7-3
CASSIATGAGELFF	TGTGCCAGTAGTATTGCGACTGGTGCCGGGGAGCTGTTTTTT	NA	NA	TRBJ2-2	TRBV19